These 22 T cell receptor beta chains originate from one sample sequenced in a study of blood T cell repertoires in COVID-19. TCRdb's copy holds only in-frame clones and misses some; the assay was immunoSEQ multiplex PCR. In the table there are tens of thousands of clones, 80% to 90% of which are singletons. The sequencing input was peripheral blood. The receptors were sampled from a man aged 50-60 years with acute or convalescent COVID-19.

This clone is medium-sized (0.01 to 0.1%) by share. The rearrangement joins TRBV28 to TRBJ1-1, with no clear D. The CDR3 runs to 15 residues. The germline gives CDR1 MDHEN, CDR2 SYDVKM. The germline V and J ends were trimmed by 5 bases and 4 bases, with 17 bases remaining between them. Here the CDR3 reads CASSPGGPESTEAFF. CDR3 nucleotides: TGTGCCAGCAGTCCGGGAGGCCCCGAGTCCACTGAAGCTTTCTTT.

This rearrangement joins TRBV13 to TRBJ1-6; maybe TRBD1 (5 bases). Per germline, CDR1 PRHDT and CDR2 FYEKMQ (reference sequence). The CDR3 spans 17 residues. V was shortened by 5 bases and J by 5 bases, with 19 bases between the two germline ends. The CDR3 DNA reads TGTGCCAGCAGCCTCCTCGGGGGGGGAGACGATAATTCACCCCTCCACTTT. Protein product: CASSLLGGGDDNSPLHF.

The rearrangement uses TRBV12-5 and TRBJ1-2; tentatively, D is TRBD1 (6 bases). The CDR3 is 16 amino acids. The V end lost 1 base, the J end lost 5 bases, and 17 bases lay between the germline ends. In germline, CDR1 is LGHNT, CDR2 FRNRAP. CDR3 sequence: CASGLAPGADAYGYTF. CDR3 in DNA: TGTGCTAGTGGTTTGGCCCCAGGGGCGGATGCGTATGGCTACACCTTC.

The chain is built from TRBV29-1 and TRBJ1-1; tentatively, D is TRBD1 (6 bases). Germline loops: CDR1 SQVTM, CDR2 ANQGSEA. The V end was cut by 5 bases, the J end by 0 bases, with 10 bases between. The CDR3 totals 13 residues. CDR3 DNA sequence: TGCAGCGTTTCAGGGGCCGTGAACACTGAAGCTTTCTTT. The encoded protein is CSVSGAVNTEAFF.

This clone appeared once. The V gene is TRBV10-1, the J gene TRBJ2-7; 10 bases are shared with TRBD2. With V trimmed by 5 bases and J by 5 bases, 6 bases remained unmatched. The CDR3 consists of 14 residues. From germline, CDR1 is WNHNN and CDR2 SYGVQD (reference sequence). Here the CDR3 reads CASSSSGRAHEQYF. In DNA, the CDR3 is TGCGCCAGCAGTTCAAGCGGGAGGGCCCACGAGCAGTACTTC.

The chain combines TRBV5-1 with TRBJ1-4; D might be TRBD1 (6 bases). Germline V gene data show CDR1 as SGHRS and CDR2 as YFSETQ. The CDR3 runs 14 residues. Trimming shortened V by 5 bases and J by 5 bases, and 13 bases separated the two germline ends. The CDR3 here is CASRKDSFNEKLFF. CDR3 DNA: TGCGCCAGCAGAAAGGACAGTTTCAATGAAAAACTGTTTTTT.

This clone was detected only a few times. This chain links TRBV28 with TRBJ2-7; perhaps TRBD2 as D (6 bases). V shed 3 bases and J shed 2 bases, with 11 bases lying between them. Germline CDR1 is MDHEN and CDR2 is SYDVKM. The CDR3 is 14 residues long. CDR3 residues: CASSFRGSAYEQYF. In nucleotides, the CDR3 is TGTGCCAGCAGTTTCCGGGGGAGTGCCTACGAGCAGTACTTC. Using reference TRBV28 and TRBJ2-7 for the parts outside the CDR3, the full variable domain is DVKVTQSSRYLVKRTGEKVFLECVQDMDHENMFWYRQDPGLGLRLIYFSYDVKMKEKGDIPEGYSVSREKKERFSLILESASTNQTSMYLCASSFRGSAYEQYFGPGTRLTVT.

The chain is built from TRBV2 and TRBJ1-2, with D possibly matching TRBD1 (6 bases). This CDR3 contains 15 residues. CDR1 and CDR2 from the germline V gene are SNHLY and FYNNEI. V lost 1 base, J lost 3 bases, and 12 bases lay in between. The CDR3 is CASSEEPGEYYGYTF. The CDR3 coding sequence is TGTGCCAGCAGTGAAGAGCCAGGGGAGTACTATGGCTACACCTTC.

The J gene is TRBJ2-1, the V gene TRBV28, with D tentatively TRBD2 (6 bases). Germline assignment: CDR1 MDHEN and CDR2 SYDVKM. Trimming stripped 4 bases from V and 2 bases from J, with 9 bases between. The length of the CDR3 is 14 residues. The DNA for the CDR3 is TGTGCCAGCAGTTCTAGCGTCCCCTACAATGAGCAGTTCTTC. Its protein is CASSSSVPYNEQFF.

The rearrangement links TRBV18 to TRBJ2-7; 10 positions agree with TRBD2. The J segment lost 4 bases and the V segment lost 0 bases, leaving 0 bases of the junction unmatched. This CDR3 has 14 amino acids. Germline V CDR1 and CDR2: KGHSH, LQKENI. CDR3 region: CASSPPSGGYEQYF. DNA for the CDR3: TGTGCCAGCTCACCACCTAGCGGGGGGTACGAGCAGTACTTC.

V usage is TRBV3-1 (or the pseudogene TRBV3-2) and J usage is TRBJ1-2; 10 bases match TRBD1. The CDR3 consists of 14 residues. CDR1 is LGHDT, CDR2 YNNKEL, per germline (reference sequence). Trimming cost V 5 bases and J 7 bases; bases outside gene matches: 7. The CDR3 DNA reads as TGTGCCAGCAGCTCCGGGACAGGGGCGTCTGGCTACACCTTC. It specifies CASSSGTGASGYTF.

The rearrangement uses TRBV4-1 and TRBJ2-7; D possibly corresponds to TRBD1 (5 bases). The CDR3 consists of 13 residues. Germline-derived CDR1 and CDR2 are MGHRA and YSYEKL. Trimming removed 0 bases at V and 6 bases at J, with 9 bases between. The CDR3 nucleotides are TGCGCCAGCAGCCAAGAGGTAAGGGGCGAGCAGTACTTC. It specifies CASSQEVRGEQYF.

The chain combines TRBV6-5 with TRBJ1-2; 7 bases align to TRBD1. V lost 2 bases to trimming and J lost 4 bases; unmatched junction nucleotides: 7. The CDR3 loop spans 15 amino acids. Germline CDR1 reads MNHEY; CDR2 reads SVGAGI. This CDR3 reads CASSYAEGAVYGYTF. CDR3 DNA sequence: TGTGCCAGCAGTTACGCGGAGGGGGCGGTCTATGGCTACACCTTC.

The table lists this clone with a count of one. This chain joins TRBV5-1 and TRBJ2-1; D possibly corresponds to TRBD2 (5 bases). The CDR3 is made up of 15 amino acids. V was shortened by 4 bases and J by 8 bases, with 19 bases between the two germline ends. Germline CDR1 SGHRS, CDR2 YFSETQ. The chain's CDR3 is CASSLAVGLGDEQFF. The CDR3 coding sequence is TGCGCCAGCAGCCTCGCGGTAGGGTTGGGAGATGAGCAGTTCTTC.

The rearrangement uses TRBV29-1 and TRBJ1-5; 9 bases are a match to TRBD1. After removal of 6 bases from V and 10 bases from J, the junction contained 7 bases not matched to a gene. Germline CDR1 and CDR2: SQVTM and ANQGSEA. This CDR3 region has 12 residues. DNA of the CDR3: TGCAGCGTCCGACAGGGGGATGGTCCCCAGCATTTT. It yields the protein CSVRQGDGPQHF.

The chain combines TRBV6-5 with TRBJ2-7; D possibly corresponds to TRBD1 (6 bases). CDR3 length equals 14 residues. The germline V gene has CDR1 MNHEY and CDR2 SVGAGI. The germline V and J ends were trimmed by 10 bases and 4 bases, with 20 bases remaining between them. The CDR3 DNA is TGTGCCACGCTTCTGCGGACAGCGTTGTACGAGCAGTACTTC. It translates to CATLLRTALYEQYF.

The chain has TRBV15 and TRBJ2-7, with D unresolved. CDR1 is LNHNV and CDR2 is YYDKDF in the germline V gene (reference sequence). The length of the CDR3 is 14 residues. V lost 1 base, J lost 5 bases, and 12 bases lay in between. The CDR3 sequence: CATSRGLEHDEQYF. In DNA, the CDR3 is TGTGCCACCAGCAGAGGGCTAGAACACGACGAGCAGTACTTC.

The chain has TRBV27 and TRBJ2-7; D perhaps matches TRBD1 (6 bases). Trimming pared 4 bases from V and 0 bases from J, leaving 13 bases between. This CDR3 has 15 residues. In germline, CDR1 is MNHEY, CDR2 SMNVEV (reference sequence). The CDR3 is CASSSWGTSSYEQYF. DNA for the CDR3: TGTGCCAGCAGTTCTTGGGGGACATCCTCCTACGAGCAGTACTTC.

The J gene is TRBJ1-3, the V gene TRBV11-2; unclear D gene. Germline assignment: CDR1 SGHAT and CDR2 FQNNGV. Trimming removed 4 bases at V and 3 bases at J, with 7 bases between. CDR3 length: 13 residues. As DNA, the CDR3 is TGTGCCAGCAGCTCAAACAATGGAAACACCATATATTTT. Protein: CASSSNNGNTIYF. Full variable domain (remainder filled in from reference TRBV11-2 and TRBJ1-3): EAGVAQSPRYKIIEKRQSVAFWCNPISGHATLYWYQQILGQGPKLLIQFQNNGVVDDSQLPKDRFSAERLKGVDSTLKIQPAKLEDSAVYLCASSSNNGNTIYFGEGSWLTVV.

This clone has just a few counts. The chain uses TRBV11-2 and TRBJ2-1; 11 bases match TRBD2. The trim removed 2 bases at V and 7 bases at J, leaving 4 bases unmatched. Germline V gene lookup returns CDR1 SGHAT and CDR2 FQNNGV. CDR3 length: 15 residues. CDR3 DNA: TGTGCCAGCAGCTTACTAGCGGGGGGCGGGAATGAGCAGTTCTTC. This codes for CASSLLAGGGNEQFF. Looking up the rest from reference TRBV11-2 and TRBJ2-1 gives the full variable domain: EAGVAQSPRYKIIEKRQSVAFWCNPISGHATLYWYQQILGQGPKLLIQFQNNGVVDDSQLPKDRFSAERLKGVDSTLKIQPAKLEDSAVYLCASSLLAGGGNEQFFGPGTRLTVL.

This sequence joins TRBV7-8 and TRBJ2-2; D possibly corresponds to TRBD1 (6 bases). V was clipped by 6 bases and J by 1 base, with 9 bases between them. The CDR3 sequence is 14 residues long. Looked up from germline, CDR1 is SGHVS and CDR2 is FQNEAQ. For the CDR3, the DNA is TGTGCCAGCAGAACGACAGGGAACACCGGGGAGCTGTTTTTT. It translates to CASRTTGNTGELFF.

This clone occurred once. The chain employs TRBV6-5 and TRBJ2-7; TRBD2 aligns across 8 bases. CDR1 is MNHEY and CDR2 is SVGAGI in the germline V gene. V lost 0 bases and J lost 7; bases outside the gene matches: 5. The CDR3 is made up of 14 amino acids. CDR3 amino acids: CASSYSRGAGEQYF. In DNA form, the CDR3 reads TGTGCCAGCAGTTACTCGCGGGGGGCGGGAGAGCAGTACTTC.